Ten or more counts support the clone carrying this TCR beta chain. The sample belongs to a study of neurological immune-mediated disorders. The CDR3 covers 17 residues. V lost 5 bases and J 4 bases, leaving 21 bases between the germline ends. CDR1 is MNHEY and CDR2 is SVGAGI in the germline V gene. The sorted libraries were made from about a million CD4+ or CD8+ T cells. 5'RACE with 10-nucleotide random UMIs produced the cDNA. The output of every sequencing run, over 160 million TCR-beta sequences, came from 15-18 subjects. TCRdb recomputed calls from the 5' RACE reads with MiXCR, one row per CDR3 protein. The table has fewer than 40,000 distinct CDR3 sequences, over 3.5% seen once.

Sequencing was performed on CD4+ T cells from blood. The receptor comes from a woman in her 40s in good health. This chain links TRBV6-5 with TRBJ2-1; TRBD2 might be the D (6 bases). The CDR3 DNA is TGTGCCAGCAGTCCAGAGGGCACTAGCTCTCGGTACAATGAGCAGTTCTTC. Protein: CASSPEGTSSRYNEQFF.